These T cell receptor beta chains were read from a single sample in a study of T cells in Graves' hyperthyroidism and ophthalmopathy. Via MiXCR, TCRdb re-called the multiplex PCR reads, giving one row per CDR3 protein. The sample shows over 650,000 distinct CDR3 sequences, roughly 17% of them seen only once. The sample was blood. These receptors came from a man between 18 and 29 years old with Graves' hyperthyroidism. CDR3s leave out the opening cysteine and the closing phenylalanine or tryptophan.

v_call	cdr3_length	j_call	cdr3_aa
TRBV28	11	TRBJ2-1	ASTLHEDNEQF
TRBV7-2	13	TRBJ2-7	ASSLVTSGRDEQY
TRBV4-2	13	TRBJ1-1	ASSALTRLDTEAF
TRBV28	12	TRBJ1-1	ASSPVNMNTEAF
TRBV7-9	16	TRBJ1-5	ASSFGTGGRYSNQPQH
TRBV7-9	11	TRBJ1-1	ASSLEVNAEAF
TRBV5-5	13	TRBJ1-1	ASIKGTIPNTEAF
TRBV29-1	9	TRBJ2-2	SVTSSGELF
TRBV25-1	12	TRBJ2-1	ASSDTDTYNEQF
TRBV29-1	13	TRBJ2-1	SVVGGRGSYNEQF
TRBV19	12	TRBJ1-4	ASQRGGAGEKLF
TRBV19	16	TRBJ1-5	ASSTFQYRGQNNQPQH
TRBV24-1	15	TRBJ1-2	ATSGAGGSLENYGYT
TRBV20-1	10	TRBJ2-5	SARDGTVTQY
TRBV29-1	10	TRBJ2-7	SVVGESYEQY
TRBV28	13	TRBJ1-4	ASSLTGNLGEKLF
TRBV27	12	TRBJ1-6	ASSLSRADSPLH
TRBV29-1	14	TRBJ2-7	SVEEGSSGLPYEQY
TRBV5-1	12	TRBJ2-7	ASSFDSRSYEQY
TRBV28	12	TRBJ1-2	ASSLWSGGYGYT
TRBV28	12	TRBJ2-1	ASSPGVERGEQF
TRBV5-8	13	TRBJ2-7	ASSPTSGGSYEQY
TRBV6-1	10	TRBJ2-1	ASIGGGIEQF
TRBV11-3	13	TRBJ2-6	ASSFTGAGANVLT
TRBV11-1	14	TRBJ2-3	ASSLDLDPWADTQY
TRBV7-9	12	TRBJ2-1	ASSPGTIPNEQF
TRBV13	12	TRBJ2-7	ASSLGSITYEQY
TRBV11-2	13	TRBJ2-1	ASSLLGAPYNEQF
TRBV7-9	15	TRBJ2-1	ASSFTGSGESYNEQF
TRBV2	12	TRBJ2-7	ASSDVADTYEQY
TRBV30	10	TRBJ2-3	AWSTITDTQY
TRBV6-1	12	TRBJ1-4	ASSDWGMDEKLF
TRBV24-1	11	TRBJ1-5	ATSDSLGTGQH
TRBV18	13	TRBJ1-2	ASPPSDVTNYGYT
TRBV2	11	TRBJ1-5	ASSDPTGEPQH
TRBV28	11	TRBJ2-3	ASSSEPEDTQY
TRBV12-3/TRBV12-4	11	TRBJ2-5	ASSGQSQETQY
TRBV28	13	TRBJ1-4	ASSRTGSGDEKLF
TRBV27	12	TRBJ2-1	ASNLIGTSGEQF
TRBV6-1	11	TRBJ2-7	ASSPLTGYEQY
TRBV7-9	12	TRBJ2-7	ASSATSGNYEQY
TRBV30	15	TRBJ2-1	AWSVLRTGNSGNEQF
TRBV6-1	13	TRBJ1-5	ASSEAQVGNQPQH
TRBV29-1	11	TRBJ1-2	SVDGPDNYGYT
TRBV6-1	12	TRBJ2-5	ASTPTGGGETQY
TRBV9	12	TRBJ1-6	ASSVTDDNSPLH
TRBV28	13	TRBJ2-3	ASSGGRVSTDTQY
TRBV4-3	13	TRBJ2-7	ASSQGVGYFYEQY
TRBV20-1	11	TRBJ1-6	SASSQENSPLH